A single sample gave rise to the 16 T cell receptor beta chains below, sequenced in a study of T-cell memory formation after mild COVID-19. TCRdb processed the 5' RACE reads anew with MiXCR; each CDR3 protein has one entry. The sample consists of some 150,000 distinct CDR3 sequences, 15% to 20% of them appearing once. What was sequenced was PBMCs or a T cell subset sorted from them (not recorded which). These TCRs come from an adult woman who had mild COVID-19 (a few samples of this study predate the infection). Cell type and time point are not known.

This chain joins TRBV6-5 and TRBJ2-3; TRBD1 aligns across 12 bases. The germline V gene has CDR1 MNHEY and CDR2 SVGAGI. The CDR3 extends over 17 amino acids. V lost 1 base to trimming and J lost 4 bases; unmatched junction nucleotides: 6. For the CDR3, the DNA is TGTGCCAGCAGTTACTGGGCCGGGACAGGGGGCGCAGATACGCAGTATTTT. The encoded protein is CASSYWAGTGGADTQYF.

This clonotype has only a few counts. The chain links TRBV12-3 or TRBV12-4 to TRBJ2-7, with D perhaps given as TRBD1 or TRBD2 (5 bases each). This CDR3 has 16 amino acids. Trimming left V 0 bases short and J 5 bases short, with 17 bases between. The CDR3 sequence: CASSLAPGSRGDEQYF. DNA of the CDR3: TGTGCCAGCAGTTTAGCCCCCGGAAGTCGAGGGGACGAGCAGTACTTC.

This chain uses TRBV7-6 with TRBJ1-2; a weak D match, TRBD1 (6 bases). This CDR3 is built from 14 residues. V shed 4 bases and J shed 8 bases, with 17 bases lying between them. Germline CDR1 reads SGHVS; CDR2 reads FNYEAQ. The CDR3 loop is CASSSESWTAGYTF. The CDR3 bases are TGTGCCAGCAGCTCAGAATCCTGGACAGCCGGCTACACCTTC.

J is TRBJ1-2 and V is TRBV5-6; 10 bases match TRBD1. V was clipped by 4 bases and J by 7 bases; unmatched bases: 10. This CDR3 region has 15 residues. Looked up from germline, CDR1 is SGHDT and CDR2 is YYEEEE. The DNA of the CDR3 is TGTGCCAGCAGCATCGACAGGGGGCTATATACTGGCTACACCTTC. Translating it yields CASSIDRGLYTGYTF.

This clonotype has a handful of counts. V usage is TRBV20-1 and J usage is TRBJ1-4; the D gene is possibly TRBD1 (5 bases). Germline V gene lookup returns CDR1 DFQATT and CDR2 SNEGSKA (reference sequence). Trimming pared 5 bases from V and 7 bases from J, leaving 17 bases between. This CDR3 has 14 residues. The CDR3 spells CSAVQGVIGEKLFF. The CDR3 nucleotides are TGCAGTGCTGTCCAGGGAGTTATTGGTGAAAAACTGTTTTTT.

The gene calls are TRBV5-1 and TRBJ1-1, with no clear D. The CDR3 is 13 residues long. V was cut by 7 bases and J by 4 bases, with 14 bases left in between. Per the germline V gene, CDR1 is SGHRS and CDR2 is YFSETQ. CDR3 DNA: TGCGCCAGCTCGACCGGATCGACCACTGAAGCTTTCTTT. This translates into CASSTGSTTEAFF.

The CDR3 DNA follows: TGTGCCAGCAGCTCATACAGCTATGGCTACACCTTC. Translating it yields CASSSYSYGYTF. This chain connects TRBV7-6 to TRBJ1-2; D gene ambiguous. The CDR3 runs 12 residues. The V end was cut by 4 bases, the J end by 4 bases, with 7 bases between. CDR1 and CDR2 (germline): SGHVS, FNYEAQ.

This clonotype was recorded at least ten times. The chain employs TRBV20-1 and TRBJ2-1; 9 nucleotides align to TRBD2. Trimming at V came to 4 bases and at J to 5 bases, leaving 12 bases not matched to a gene. The CDR3 is made up of 16 amino acids. Germline V lookup: CDR1 DFQATT, CDR2 SNEGSKA (reference sequence). CDR3 DNA: TGCAGTGCTAAACCAAGCCTAGCGGGGACCAACAATGAGCAGTTCTTC. Translating it yields CSAKPSLAGTNNEQFF.

This rearrangement joins TRBV20-1 to TRBJ2-5, with a possible D match to TRBD1 (5 bases). Trimming removed 5 bases from V and 5 bases from J, with 12 bases in between. CDR3 length: 12 residues. The germline V gene has CDR1 DFQATT and CDR2 SNEGSKA (reference sequence). CDR3 DNA sequence: TGCAGTGCTCCCCGAGCAGGGGAGACCCAGTACTTC. Translating gives CSAPRAGETQYF.

This clonotype was observed a handful of times. The gene calls are TRBV5-6 and TRBJ2-7; no firm D call. The CDR3 is 11 amino acids. Between the trimmed V and J ends, which lost 0 bases and 5 bases, there was a span of 3 bases. Germline CDR1 SGHDT, CDR2 YYEEEE. The CDR3 nucleotides read TGTGCCAGCAGCTTGGACGACGAGCAGTACTTC. It codes for CASSLDDEQYF.

The chain combines TRBV5-1 with TRBJ1-1; no clear D. This CDR3 contains 12 residues. Trimming shortened V by 5 bases and J by 1 base, and 6 bases separated the two germline ends. Germline assignment: CDR1 SGHRS and CDR2 YFSETQ. The CDR3 nucleotides are TGCGCCAGCAGATTAGGGAACACTGAAGCTTTCTTT. This gives the protein CASRLGNTEAFF. The full variable domain, in which reference TRBV5-1 and TRBJ1-1 provide the parts outside the CDR3, is KAGVTQTPRYLIKTRGQQVTLSCSPISGHRSVSWYQQTPGQGLQFLFEYFSETQRNKGNFPGRFSGRQFSNSRSEMNVSTLELGDSALYLCASRLGNTEAFFGQGTRLTVV.

A few counts support this clonotype. This chain connects TRBV30 to TRBJ2-1; the match to TRBD2 covers 15 bases. CDR3 length: 14 amino acids. V lost 6 bases and J lost 10; bases outside the gene matches: 7. Per germline, CDR1 GTSNPN and CDR2 SVGIG (reference sequence). The CDR3 nucleotides are TGTGCCTGCGGGACTAGCGGGAGGCTTGGGGAGCAGTTCTTC. Its protein is CACGTSGRLGEQFF.

This clonotype has only a few counts. V usage is TRBV5-1 and J usage is TRBJ2-5; TRBD2 matches at 9 bases. V shed 2 bases and J 4 bases; nucleotides not matched to a gene: 9. The CDR3 length is 16 residues. Looked up from germline, CDR1 is SGHRS and CDR2 is YFSETQ. CDR3 sequence (DNA): TGCGCCAGCAGCTTCAGCGCGGGGGGGCGCGGAGAGACCCAGTACTTC. This translates into CASSFSAGGRGETQYF.

The rearrangement uses TRBV6-5 and TRBJ2-3; tentatively, D is TRBD1 (5 bases). V gave up 4 bases and J gave up 2 bases, with 16 bases separating them. This CDR3 has 16 residues. In germline, CDR1 is MNHEY, CDR2 SVGAGI. DNA for the CDR3: TGTGCCAGCAGTTCACGCAGGGAAGGTAACACAGATACGCAGTATTTT. It translates to CASSSRREGNTDTQYF.

The table lists this clonotype with many counts. The genes are TRBV4-3 and TRBJ2-2; possible D gene TRBD2, 5 bases. The CDR3 spans 17 residues. Germline CDR1 is LGHNA and CDR2 is YSLEER. Trimming pared 2 bases from V and 6 bases from J, leaving 19 bases between. Here the CDR3 reads CASSQRVRRVPAGELFF. CDR3 DNA: TGCGCCAGCAGCCAAAGGGTCCGGCGGGTCCCTGCCGGGGAGCTGTTTTTT.

The chain is built from TRBV12-3 or TRBV12-4 and TRBJ1-5, with D maybe TRBD1 (6 bases). CDR3 length: 14 amino acids. V dropped 6 bases and J dropped 4 bases, with 13 bases sitting between them. CDR3 nucleotide sequence: TGTGCCAGCAGCTCCGGACAGTTTAATCAGCCCCAGCATTTT. This codes for CASSSGQFNQPQHF.